This is a list of T cell receptor beta chains from one sample in a study of T cells in Graves' hyperthyroidism and ophthalmopathy. TCRdb independently ran MiXCR on the multiplex PCR reads; one entry per CDR3 protein. The sample carries some 700,000 distinct CDR3 sequences, approximately 15% recorded once. Sample: blood. The receptors come from a man in his fifties or sixties with Graves' hyperthyroidism. Both conserved end residues are part of each CDR3. A D gene is named only where the DNA matches it firmly. Expanded clones are given a class, and other clones once, few, many or no size at all.

v_gene,d_gene,j_gene,abundance,CDR3nt,CDR3aa
TRBV28,-,TRBJ2-7,many,TGTGCCAGCAGTTCGGGCGTCGGAGGTAACGACGAGCAGTACTTC,CASSSGVGGNDEQYF
TRBV5-6,-,TRBJ1-3,-,TGTGCCAGCACCATGGGGGCGTCCAGAAACACCATATATTTT,CASTMGASRNTIYF
TRBV6-1,-,TRBJ2-7,-,TGTGCCAGCAGATCGGGCGGATTCTCCTACGAGCAGTACTTC,CASRSGGFSYEQYF
TRBV7-2,-,TRBJ1-2,few,TGTGCCAGCAGCTCCACGTCAGGTTTAAACTATGGCTACACCTTC,CASSSTSGLNYGYTF
TRBV18,TRBD1,TRBJ1-6,-,TGTGCCAGCTCACCACCGGGACAGGGGGCTGGATCACCCCTCCACTTT,CASSPPGQGAGSPLHF
TRBV3-1,-,TRBJ2-1,-,TGTGCCAGCAGCCAAGGCCAAAATTACAATGAGCAGTTCTTC,CASSQGQNYNEQFF
TRBV28,TRBD1,TRBJ1-5,few,TGTGCCAGCAGGGTCTACGGGACAGGGAGTAGCAATCAGCCCCAGCATTTT,CASRVYGTGSSNQPQHF
TRBV29-1,-,TRBJ2-1,-,TGCAGCGTTGTAATTGGGACTGGCTACAATGAGCAGTTCTTC,CSVVIGTGYNEQFF
TRBV18,-,TRBJ1-5,few,TGTGCCAGCTCACATAACAATGAGTTTCAGCCCCAGCATTTT,CASSHNNEFQPQHF
TRBV7-8,-,TRBJ2-7,many,TGTGCCAGCAGCTTATCCCAGGGGATTTCCTACGAGCAGTACTTC,CASSLSQGISYEQYF
TRBV24-1,TRBD1,TRBJ2-5,few,TGTGCCACCAGTGATTGGGACAGGGGGCACGAGACCCAGTACTTC,CATSDWDRGHETQYF
TRBV6-1,-,TRBJ2-2,few,TGTGCCAGCAGCAGGGCAGTCAGAGTGGTCCCCGGGGAGCTGTTTTTT,CASSRAVRVVPGELFF
TRBV27,-,TRBJ1-1,once,TGTGCCAGCAGTTTATCTCCAGCTTTCGGTGCTGAAGCTTTCTTT,CASSLSPAFGAEAFF
TRBV18,-,TRBJ1-2,few,TGTGCCAGCTCACCGCGCGGACGGATAGATGGCTACACCTTC,CASSPRGRIDGYTF
TRBV5-1,-,TRBJ1-1,-,TGCGCCAGCAGTAACGGGGGTGGAACTGAAGCTTTCTTT,CASSNGGGTEAFF
TRBV5-6,TRBD2,TRBJ2-7,few,TGTGCCAGCAGCTTCGCGACTAGCGGGACCTACGAGCAGTACTTC,CASSFATSGTYEQYF
TRBV6-2/TRBV6-3,TRBD1,TRBJ2-3,few,TGTGCCAGCAGTTACTCGACAGGGTCTTACACAGATACGCAGTATTTT,CASSYSTGSYTDTQYF
TRBV12-3/TRBV12-4,-,TRBJ2-2,many,TGTGCCAGCAGTCGCTCTGAAGCCGGGGAGCTGTTTTTT,CASSRSEAGELFF
TRBV24-1,TRBD1,TRBJ2-7,-,TGTGCCACCAGTGATACTACAGGGGGCGTCTACGAGCAGTACTTC,CATSDTTGGVYEQYF
TRBV10-3,-,TRBJ2-1,-,TGTGCCATCAGTGTATTATGGGGGGCTGGTGAGCAGTTCTTC,CAISVLWGAGEQFF
TRBV12-3/TRBV12-4,TRBD2,TRBJ2-3,many,TGTGCCAGCCAGATGCTAGCGGGAAGCACAGATACGCAGTATTTT,CASQMLAGSTDTQYF
TRBV2,TRBD2,TRBJ2-1,many,TGTGCCAGCAGACGGACTAGCGGGGCTATCTCCTACAATGAGCAGTTCTTC,CASRRTSGAISYNEQFF
TRBV25-1,-,TRBJ2-3,-,TGTGCCAGCACTCCTAACTATCTTAGCACAGATACGCAGTATTTT,CASTPNYLSTDTQYF
TRBV5-1,-,TRBJ2-2,-,TGCGCCAGCAGCCCCGTAGAGAACACCGGGGAGCTGTTTTTT,CASSPVENTGELFF
TRBV19,-,TRBJ1-4,-,TGTGCCAGTAGTATCTCTATCCCGAAAAATGAAAAACTGTTTTTT,CASSISIPKNEKLFF
TRBV28,-,TRBJ2-1,many,TGTGCCTGTCTTGGGACGAACAATGAGCAGTTCTTC,CACLGTNNEQFF
TRBV7-6,-,TRBJ2-7,few,TGTGCCAGCAGCCGGGTACGGGAGAGCTCCTACGAGCAGTACTTC,CASSRVRESSYEQYF
TRBV10-1,TRBD2,TRBJ2-5,many,TGCGCCAGCAGGTACTGCGGGGGGACCCAAGAGACCCAGTACTTC,CASRYCGGTQETQYF
TRBV5-5,TRBD1,TRBJ2-3,-,TGTGCCACCAGGATGGGACAGGGGCTGTCGACTAGCACAGATACGCAGTATTTT,CATRMGQGLSTSTDTQYF
TRBV11-2,-,TRBJ1-4,many,TGTGCCAGCAGCTTACACTTAACTAATGAAAAACTGTTTTTT,CASSLHLTNEKLFF
TRBV11-2,-,TRBJ1-2,many,TGTGCCAGCAGCTTGACCGACAGAGCGTACGGCTATGGCTACACCTTC,CASSLTDRAYGYGYTF
TRBV19,TRBD1,TRBJ1-5,few,TGTGCCAGTAGTATTCGGGGACAGGCCCCGGGTCAGCCCCAGCATTTT,CASSIRGQAPGQPQHF
TRBV11-2,-,TRBJ1-3,-,TGTGCCAGCAGCTTAATTGTGACGGCCCCCTCGTTTGGAAACACCATATATTTT,CASSLIVTAPSFGNTIYF
TRBV28,-,TRBJ1-4,many,TGTGCCAGCAGTTTTACCCTAGAGGGGGAAAAACTGTTTTTT,CASSFTLEGEKLFF
TRBV28,-,TRBJ2-3,-,TGTGCCAGCAGCCGGCTGGGGGGTACGCAGTATTTT,CASSRLGGTQYF
TRBV28,-,TRBJ1-5,-,TGTGCCAGCCCTTCTCCTTCCGGTCAGCCCCAGCATTTT,CASPSPSGQPQHF
TRBV6-1,-,TRBJ2-2,many,TGTGCCAGCAGTGGGTACACGAACACCGGGGAGCTGTTTTTT,CASSGYTNTGELFF
TRBV2,-,TRBJ1-1,many,TGTGCCAGCAGTTTGCTGGAACGATTTGGAGCTTTCTTT,CASSLLERFGAFF
TRBV19,-,TRBJ1-5,-,TGTGCCAGTAGTATAGGTGGAGGGAGGCTTGACCAGCCCCAGCATTTT,CASSIGGGRLDQPQHF
TRBV7-8,TRBD2,TRBJ2-3,-,TGTGCCAGCAGCTCTCGACTAGCGAGCACAGATACGCAGTATTTT,CASSSRLASTDTQYF
TRBV20-1,-,TRBJ1-1,-,TGCAGTGCTAGGGGTGGTCACACTGAAGCTTTCTTT,CSARGGHTEAFF
TRBV27,-,TRBJ2-7,-,TGTGCCAGCAGTTACACGGACAGAATTTACGAGCAGTACTTC,CASSYTDRIYEQYF
TRBV27,-,TRBJ2-2,few,TGTGCCAGCAGGGACCTTCCGAACACCGGGGAGCTGTTTTTT,CASRDLPNTGELFF
TRBV2,-,TRBJ2-1,many,TGTGCCAGCAAAGCGGATACCTACAATGAGCAGTTCTTC,CASKADTYNEQFF
TRBV7-8,-,TRBJ2-3,many,TGTGCCAGCAGCACGCCAATAGCAGATAGCACAGATACGCAGTATTTT,CASSTPIADSTDTQYF
TRBV28,-,TRBJ1-1,many,TGTGCCACCTGTGGCAGGATGAACACTGAAGCTTTCTTT,CATCGRMNTEAFF
TRBV28,TRBD2,TRBJ2-5,many,TGTGCCAGCAGTTTTCCTATTGCAATAGCGGGAGAAGGACAAGAGACCCAGTACTTC,CASSFPIAIAGEGQETQYF
TRBV5-1,-,TRBJ1-2,-,TGCGCCAGCAGCTTGGACGGCAGCTATGGCTACACCTTC,CASSLDGSYGYTF
TRBV24-1,TRBD2,TRBJ2-3,many,TGTGCCACCAGTGATCAGTCCGGGACTAGCGGGATGGATACGCAGTATTTT,CATSDQSGTSGMDTQYF
TRBV28,TRBD2,TRBJ2-3,many,TGTGCCAGCAGTCGCGGACTAGCGGGGAGGAGGTCCACAGATACGCAGTATTTT,CASSRGLAGRRSTDTQYF
TRBV6-1,-,TRBJ2-7,-,TGTGCCAGCCGATGGATTGGGTACGAGCAGTACTTC,CASRWIGYEQYF
TRBV9,-,TRBJ1-5,many,TGTGCCAGCAGCGTAGGCTTGGGGGGGCAGCAGCCCCAGCATTTT,CASSVGLGGQQPQHF
TRBV20-1,-,TRBJ2-5,few,TGCAGTGCTGACCGGAGCACAACTAGCCAAGAGACCCAGTACTTC,CSADRSTTSQETQYF
TRBV20-1,-,TRBJ2-5,few,TGCAGTGCTAGACTCCCCGAGACCCAGTACTTC,CSARLPETQYF
TRBV3-1,TRBD1,TRBJ2-4,few,TGTGCCAGCAGCCAAGACAGGGACAGGGGTAATGGGAACATTCAGTACTTC,CASSQDRDRGNGNIQYF
TRBV7-9,TRBD1,TRBJ2-5,-,TGTGCCAGCGGTAAACGGACAGGGGCGTTGGAGACCCAGTACTTC,CASGKRTGALETQYF
TRBV18,-,TRBJ1-4,-,TGTGCCAGCTCACGGACCCAAAATGAAAAACTGTTTTTT,CASSRTQNEKLFF
TRBV7-9,-,TRBJ1-1,-,TGTGCCAGCAGCTTAGCTGGCGACAGACACACTGAAGCTTTCTTT,CASSLAGDRHTEAFF